This paragraph reports one T cell receptor beta chain. Its antigen target is currently unknown. No base quality values were provided; no much bigger clone lies one nucleotide off. The method behind the library was the immunoSEQ multiplex PCR assay. For the multiplex PCR, a mixture combining 60 forward primers for TCR Vbeta segments and 13 reverse primers for TCR Jbeta segments was used. A multiplex PCR assay on genomic DNA amplified the CDR3 region of rearranged TCR beta genes. The Illumina HiSeq System was used to sequence the amplified TCR beta libraries as 87-base-pair reads. As for how the authors treated the data: A later analysis counted about 80 million unique TCR beta chains across the 700 or so repertoires, and 10 million to 11 million of these chains were shared by at least two donors. A nearest-neighbor algorithm error-corrected the raw reads and collapsed the reads into unique sequences, merging closely related sequences to remove PCR and sequencing errors. CDR3 sequences were aligned to IMGT reference sequences to assign V, D and J gene segments. For a sequence to be retained, a match of at least six nucleotides to both a V gene segment and a J gene segment was required. A rearrangement counted as productive if the CDR3 had no stop codons and remained in frame with V and J, and every other rearrangement counted as non-productive. Following IMGT convention, CDR3 was defined as the stretch from the second conserved V-encoded cysteine to the conserved J-encoded phenylalanine. The earlier analysis of some 600 of the donors excluded sequences that lacked an unambiguous match to a single V gene segment. An earlier analysis of fewer than 750 of the donors classified V segments as functional when productive rearrangements were above 56.7% and as segregating when the standard deviation between donors was above 5%. To diagnose cytomegalovirus status from the catalog of TCR beta chain sequences, a statistical classification framework was built. In a later analysis, TCR nucleotide sequences were compared against IMGT/GENE-DB human TR gene sequences so that V and J genes could be assigned. A later analysis assigned CDR3 sequences and most-parsimonious VDJ recombination scenarios with the TCRdist pipeline. In a later analysis, each TCR beta chain was defined by its CDR3 amino acid sequence together with its V-gene family, and reads lacking a unique V-gene family were excluded. A later analysis removed nearly 600 highly shared, low-generation-probability nucleotide sequences to deal with suspected cross-contamination and a sequencing artifact. In a later analysis, a clonal expansion index for each public chain was calculated from normalized within-repertoire ranks of inferred template counts. Generation probabilities in a later analysis came from a VDJ recombination model fitted to out-of-frame rearrangements, and those results were checked against IGoR. Hypergeometric tests were used in a later analysis to score TCR-TCR, TCR-HLA and TCR-CMV co-occurrence, with a repertoire-size bias correction applied to the TCR pairs. To estimate false discovery rates, a later analysis permuted the HLA or CMV assignments 20 times. In a later analysis, co-occurring TCRs were grouped using DBSCAN, with TCRdist sequence similarity added in when clustering inside HLA-allele-positive subsets. Repertoires with fewer than 30,000 or more than 120,000 public chains, plus five repertoires with anomalous nucleotide sharing, were excluded from co-occurrence clustering. Here the immuneACCESS table is served through TCRdb, limited to in-frame sequences with V and J called. Missing clones are a known gap in these copies; in checked studies unresolved V genes cover under half, and the rest lacks a known reason. That table is the source of V, J and clone size, and D and trimming were worked out from the DNA. This sample holds roughly 170,000 clones; 70% to 85% were observed only once. The biggest ten clones account for 1.4% to 1.5% of the sample.

CDR1 GTSNPN and CDR2 SVGIG are derived from the germline V gene (reference sequence). V is shortened by 3 bases, J by 8 bases, and the region joining them spans 16 bases. From the cysteine through the phenylalanine, the CDR3 covers 14 amino acids. CDR3 DNA only is kept here, 42 bases in frame from base 1. The sample originates from a study of cytomegalovirus exposure and HLA in healthy donors (dated by TCRdb to 2016 to 2017). Study-level background: According to an earlier analysis of 587 of the donors, 200 million or so T cells yielded approximately 120 million unique TCR beta sequences and 250 to 350 Gb of sequence data. An early release that covered around 590 HLA-typed donors contained around 300 gigabases of sequencing data and 85 million to 100 million unique TCR sequences. Of the roughly 400 genotyped donors, approximately 83% fell in the genetic ancestry cluster associated with self-reported Caucasian donors. The study aimed to test whether cataloging public T cell receptors could reveal signatures of past pathogen exposure. The T cell repertoires of 666 subjects were profiled by immunosequencing and related to cytomegalovirus serostatus. Besides the first cohort of hundreds of subjects, a separate validation cohort made up of 120 different subjects was used. To predict cytomegalovirus infection status, the study brought together high-throughput TCR immunosequencing, statistical association of individual TCRs with disease status, and machine learning. A later analysis re-examined previously published TCR beta repertoires from several hundred donors and added high-resolution HLA genotyping to investigate patterns of TCR occurrence. Rather than drawing on any new phenotypic data, the later analysis identified candidate immune exposures from TCR beta sequences and the way those sequences occurred across donors. To decide whether each TCR beta V gene segment behaved as functional or pseudogenic, an earlier analysis of 587 of the donors relied on high-throughput TCR beta sequencing. Donor age, sex, ethnicity and CMV serostatus were compiled alongside the repertoire data. A later genetic analysis used genome-wide SNP genotypes for about 60% of the roughly 700 donors, treating that subset as a discovery cohort. Every discovery cohort repertoire had been produced on one sequencing platform. Both class I and class II loci were covered by HLA typing, at four-digit resolution. The number of donors typed differed by locus, with 629-630 for A, B, C, DRB1 and DQB1, approximately 500 for DQA1, about 610 for DPA1, and some 470 for DPB1. Four to six DR-DQ haplotypes were handled as single units for association and clustering, since linkage in the cohort was strong. On average, around 230,000 unique TCR beta nucleotide sequences were sequenced per donor among more than 350 genotyped donors of the cohort, with roughly 18% of those sequences being non-productive. Paper-wide results and their limitations: According to a later analysis, parvovirus B19, influenza, CMV and Epstein-Barr virus appeared linked to several top co-occurrence clusters. It was suggested by the authors that the approach could potentially be generalized to other disease states and immunological phenotypes. A cluster of highly shared sequence variants was judged likely to be a technical artifact of the sequencing pipeline. This cohort had only TCR beta chains sequenced, and the lack of alpha or paired-chain data limited which features could be detected. In an earlier analysis of a few hundred of the donors, most TCR beta V segments were observed in productive rearrangements about 90% or about 30% of the time, broadly matching IMGT annotations. For the cohort, immune exposure information was limited to CMV serostatus. In a later analysis, TCR association rates were found to vary across HLA loci, with the most associated TCRs seen for DRB1 alleles and the fewest for HLA-C alleles. In vitro tests confirmed that a few of the cytomegalovirus-associated TCR beta chains recognize cytomegalovirus antigens. Because HLA typing was unavailable for some donors at each locus, only the typed subset was used in association tests. In the study, 150 to 200 TCR beta chains were listed as associated with cytomegalovirus. Because counts were too low, seventeen rarely observed V segments, including chromosome 9 orphons, were excluded from the earlier analysis of fewer than 650 of the donors. The classifier was reported to diagnose cytomegalovirus status with high specificity and sensitivity in both the original and validation cohorts. Strong co-occurrence of HLA alleles, especially DR and DQ, made assigning TCR associations to individual alleles difficult. A later analysis associated around 16,000 TCR beta sequences with specific HLA alleles at a false discovery rate of 0.05. A further reported finding was that TCR beta sequences accurately predicted the HLA-A and HLA-B alleles for most subjects in the first cohort. In a later analysis, HLA-associated TCR beta chains were found to be more clonally expanded and to have lower generation probabilities than equally common non-associated chains. Sequencing depth was assumed to be roughly uniform across donors in the presence/absence analyses, though that assumption may not hold. The 87-base-pair reads could not distinguish some IMGT-functional V segments, including TRBV6-2 and TRBV6-3, so those segments were excluded. In a later genetic analysis, fewer N-insertions in productive TCRs were reported among donors in an Asian-associated ancestry cluster than the roughly 700-donor mean. Correlated functional status among segregating V segments might reflect linkage disequilibrium, but an unknown experimental factor could not be ruled out. Most CMV-associated TCR beta chains appeared to be HLA-restricted in a later analysis, and the HLA associations seemed to be driven largely by CMV exposure. Most TCR sequences were seen in very few donors, while some public TCRs were found in many individuals. V-gene and J-gene trimming of TCR beta chains was associated with a missense DCLRE1C variant in a later genetic analysis, and the association was replicated in an independent cohort.

The cohort consisted of hundreds of healthy bone marrow donors. Cohort members were all nominally healthy when sampled, although unrecorded immune exposures were likely present. The donor was CMV seropositive and was included in the group of 250 to 300 seropositive cohort members. Every donor gave a peripheral blood sample, and the peripheral blood mononuclear cells from that sample were used for TCR beta sequencing. The Qiagen DNeasy Blood Extraction Kit was used to extract genomic DNA from the blood cell samples. The receptor was isolated from a woman under 40 in good health and CMV-seropositive. Source material: PBMCs. The receptor chain draws on TRBV30 and TRBJ1-4; a tentative D match to TRBD1 spans 5 bases. In nucleotides, the sequence is TGTGCCTGGAGCCGCTGGCAGGGAGGGGAAAAACTGTTTTTT. Its protein reads: CAWSRWQGGEKLFF.